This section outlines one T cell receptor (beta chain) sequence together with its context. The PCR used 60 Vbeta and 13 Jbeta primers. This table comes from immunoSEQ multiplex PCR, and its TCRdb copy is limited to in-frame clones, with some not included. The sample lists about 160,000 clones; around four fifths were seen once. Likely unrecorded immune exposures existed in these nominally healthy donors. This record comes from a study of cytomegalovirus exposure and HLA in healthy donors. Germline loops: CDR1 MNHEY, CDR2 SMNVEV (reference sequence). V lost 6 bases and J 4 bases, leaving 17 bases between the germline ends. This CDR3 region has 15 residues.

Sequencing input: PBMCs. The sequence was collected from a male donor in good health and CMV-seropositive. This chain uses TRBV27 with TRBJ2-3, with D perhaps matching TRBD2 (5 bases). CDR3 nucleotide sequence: TGTGCCAGCAGCCCCGGCCTGGTAGCGTCAGATACGCAGTATTTT. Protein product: CASSPGLVASDTQYF.